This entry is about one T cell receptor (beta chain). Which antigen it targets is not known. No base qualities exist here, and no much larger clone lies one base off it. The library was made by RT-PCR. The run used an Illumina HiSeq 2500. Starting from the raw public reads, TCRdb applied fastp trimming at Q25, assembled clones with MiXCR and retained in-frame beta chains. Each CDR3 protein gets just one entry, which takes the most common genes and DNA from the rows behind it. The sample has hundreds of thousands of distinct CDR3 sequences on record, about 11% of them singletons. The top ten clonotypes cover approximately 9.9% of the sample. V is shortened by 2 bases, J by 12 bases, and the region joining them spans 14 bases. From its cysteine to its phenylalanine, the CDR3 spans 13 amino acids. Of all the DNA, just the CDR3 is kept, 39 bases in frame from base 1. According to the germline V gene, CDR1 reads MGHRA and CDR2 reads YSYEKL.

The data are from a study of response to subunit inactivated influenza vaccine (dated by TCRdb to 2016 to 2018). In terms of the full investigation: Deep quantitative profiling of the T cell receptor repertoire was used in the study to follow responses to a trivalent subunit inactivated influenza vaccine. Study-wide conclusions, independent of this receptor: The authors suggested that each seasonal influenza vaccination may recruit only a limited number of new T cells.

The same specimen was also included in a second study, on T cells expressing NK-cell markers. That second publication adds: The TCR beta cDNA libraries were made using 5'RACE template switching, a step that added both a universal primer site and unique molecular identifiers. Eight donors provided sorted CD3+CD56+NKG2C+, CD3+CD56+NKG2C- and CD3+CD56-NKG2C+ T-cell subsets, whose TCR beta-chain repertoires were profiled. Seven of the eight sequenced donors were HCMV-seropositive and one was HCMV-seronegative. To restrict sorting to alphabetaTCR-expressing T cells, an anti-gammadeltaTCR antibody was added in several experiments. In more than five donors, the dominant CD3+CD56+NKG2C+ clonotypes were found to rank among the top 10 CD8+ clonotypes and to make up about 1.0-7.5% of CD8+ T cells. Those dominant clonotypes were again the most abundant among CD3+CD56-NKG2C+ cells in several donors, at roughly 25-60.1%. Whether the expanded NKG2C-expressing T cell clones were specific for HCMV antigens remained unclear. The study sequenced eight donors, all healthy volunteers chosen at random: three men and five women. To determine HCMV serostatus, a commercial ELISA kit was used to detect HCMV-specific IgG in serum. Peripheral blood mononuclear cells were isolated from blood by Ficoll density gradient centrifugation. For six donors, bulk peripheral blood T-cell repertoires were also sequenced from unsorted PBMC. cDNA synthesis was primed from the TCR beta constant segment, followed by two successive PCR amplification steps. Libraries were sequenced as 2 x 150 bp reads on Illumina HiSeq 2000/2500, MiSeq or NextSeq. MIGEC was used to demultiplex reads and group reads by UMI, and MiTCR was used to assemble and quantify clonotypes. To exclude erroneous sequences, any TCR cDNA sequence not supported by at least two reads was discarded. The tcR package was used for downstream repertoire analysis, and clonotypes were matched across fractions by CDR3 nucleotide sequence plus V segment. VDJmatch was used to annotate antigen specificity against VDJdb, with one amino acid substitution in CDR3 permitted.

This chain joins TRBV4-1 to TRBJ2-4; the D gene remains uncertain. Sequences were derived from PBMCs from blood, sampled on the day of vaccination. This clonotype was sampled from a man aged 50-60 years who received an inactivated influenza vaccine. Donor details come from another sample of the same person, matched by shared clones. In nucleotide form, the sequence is TGCGCCAGCAGCCAACAGACCCTGGGGTATCAGTACTTC. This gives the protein CASSQQTLGYQYF.